A single sample is the source of the 15 T cell receptor beta chains below, sequenced in a study of lymphopenia after photon versus proton radiotherapy. The method was immunoSEQ multiplex PCR; TCRdb's version includes in-frame clones alone and lacks a portion of them. The sample yields around 150,000 clones, 75% to 90% seen once. The sample in question was peripheral blood, obtained from a patient treated with photon-based radiotherapy. The origin of the receptors is a middle-aged man with gastric cancer.

The chain employs TRBV5-5 and TRBJ1-2, with 8 nucleotides matching TRBD1. CDR1 and CDR2 (germline): SGHKS, YYEKEE (reference sequence). This CDR3 has 16 amino acids. The V and J ends lost 2 bases and 5 bases, in that order; junction bases with no gene match: 11. This CDR3 is CASSFDPGGLGYGYTF. DNA for the CDR3: TGTGCCAGCAGCTTCGACCCAGGGGGCTTGGGTTATGGCTACACCTTC.

The chain links TRBV9 to TRBJ1-2; D uncertain. Germline V gene data show CDR1 as SGDLS and CDR2 as YYNGEE. V was pared by 0 bases and J by 4 bases, with 10 bases between. The CDR3 runs to 14 residues. As DNA, the CDR3 is TGTGCCAGCAGCGTAGGGTGGGAAGGCTATGGCTACACCTTC. Amino acid sequence: CASSVGWEGYGYTF.

This clone was seen once. V usage is TRBV5-6 and J usage is TRBJ2-7; no definite D call. Germline lookup yields CDR1 SGHDT and CDR2 YYEEEE. The CDR3 consists of 13 residues. Trimming removed 2 bases at V and 5 bases at J, with 11 bases between. DNA of the CDR3: TGTGCCAGCAGCTTTGGACGACGCAACGAGCAGTACTTC. Translating it yields CASSFGRRNEQYF.

The rearrangement links TRBV5-1 to TRBJ1-2, with 8 bases fitting TRBD1. Trimming cost V 4 bases and J 6 bases; bases outside gene matches: 11. This CDR3 region has 15 residues. Germline V lookup: CDR1 SGHRS, CDR2 YFSETQ. The CDR3, as DNA: TGCGCCAGCAGCAGGCCAGGGGGCGATTCGGATGGCTACACCTTC. Its protein product is CASSRPGGDSDGYTF.

As regards this clone: The sample holds other DNA sequences that translate to the same CDR3. V is TRBV19 and J is TRBJ2-2; a weak D match, TRBD2 (5 bases). Germline V gene sequence: CDR1 LNHDA, CDR2 SQIVND (reference sequence). Between the trimmed V and J ends, which lost 8 bases and 1 base, there was a span of 8 bases. The CDR3 loop spans 13 amino acids. CDR3 DNA: TGTGCCAGTCGAGCGGAGAACACCGGGGAGCTGTTTTTT. Translating gives CASRAENTGELFF.

The CDR3: CASRGEGETQYF. The CDR3 bases are TGTGCCTCCCGGGGGGAAGGAGAGACCCAGTACTTC. This rearrangement joins TRBV7-7 to TRBJ2-5; 7 bases map to TRBD2. V trimming: 11 bases; J trimming: 4 bases; junction bases outside the gene matches: 7. This CDR3 is built from 12 residues. Per germline, CDR1 SSHAT and CDR2 FNYEAQ (reference sequence).

This clone occurred once. The rearrangement joins TRBV7-9 to TRBJ2-7; 8 bases are a match to TRBD2. This CDR3 spans 13 amino acids. The ends lost 5 bases at V and 3 bases at J; junction bases unmatched: 3. The V gene's germline CDR1 is SEHNR and CDR2 FQNEAQ (reference sequence). The CDR3 DNA reads TGTGCCAGCAGCGTAAGCGGGAGCTACGAGCAGTACTTC. Residues: CASSVSGSYEQYF.

CDR3 loop: CAWSVDTRVAEAFF. The CDR3 DNA reads TGTGCCTGGAGTGTCGACACGCGGGTGGCTGAAGCTTTCTTT. This sequence joins TRBV30 and TRBJ1-1; D call uncertain. The CDR3 has 14 residues. CDR1 is GTSNPN, CDR2 SVGIG, per germline (reference sequence). With 0 bases removed from V and 6 bases from J, the gap between germline ends came to 14 bases.

The chain employs TRBV7-8 and TRBJ1-4, with 8 bases aligning to TRBD1. CDR3 length: 18 amino acids. The J segment lost 0 bases and the V segment lost 4 bases, leaving 10 bases of the junction unmatched. Germline V gives CDR1 SGHVS, CDR2 FQNEAQ. The CDR3, as DNA: TGTGCCAGCAGCTATACACCGGGACAGGTTGCAACTAATGAAAAACTGTTTTTT. Amino acids: CASSYTPGQVATNEKLFF. Drawing the rest from reference TRBV7-8 and TRBJ1-4, the complete variable domain is GAGVSQSPRYKVAKRGQDVALRCDPISGHVSLFWYQQALGQGPEFLTYFQNEAQLDKSGLPSDRFFAERPEGSVSTLKIQRTQQEDSAVYLCASSYTPGQVATNEKLFFGSGTQLSVL.

This clone came up a few times. The chain uses TRBV5-4 and TRBJ1-3; D gene unclear. Trimming shortened V by 0 bases and J by 0 bases, and 13 bases separated the two germline ends. The CDR3 is 17 residues long. Looked up from germline, CDR1 is SGHNT and CDR2 is YYREEE (reference sequence). The CDR3 reads CASSLGGRTSSGNTIYF. CDR3 bases: TGTGCCAGCAGCTTGGGTGGCAGAACTAGCTCTGGAAACACCATATATTTT.

The chain has TRBV7-2 and TRBJ2-3; D is undetermined. Germline V gives CDR1 SGHTA, CDR2 FQGNSA. The CDR3 extends over 14 amino acids. Trimming removed 1 base from V and 3 bases from J, with 8 bases in between. The chain's CDR3 is CASSLGTGTDTQYF. Written as DNA, the CDR3 is TGTGCCAGCAGCTTAGGTACCGGGACAGATACGCAGTATTTT.

The chain recombines TRBV9 with TRBJ1-2, with D perhaps matching TRBD1 (5 bases). The length of the CDR3 is 13 residues. With 1 base removed from V and 3 bases from J, the gap between germline ends came to 7 bases. The germline CDR1 and CDR2 sequences are SGDLS and YYNGEE. CDR3 nucleotides: TGTGCCAGCAGCGTAAGCAGGGACTATGGCTACACCTTC. The encoded protein is CASSVSRDYGYTF.

The gene calls are TRBV4-1 and TRBJ2-2; TRBD1 agrees at 7 bases. Germline V gene sequence: CDR1 MGHRA, CDR2 YSYEKL. CDR3 length: 17 residues. J was trimmed by 8 bases and V by 2 bases; bases with no gene match: 14. The CDR3 loop is CASSQPTRQGRSGELFF. CDR3 nucleotide sequence: TGCGCCAGCAGCCAACCCACTCGACAGGGACGGTCGGGGGAGCTGTTTTTT.

This chain joins TRBV2 and TRBJ2-2; no clear D. V was pared by 7 bases and J by 4 bases, with 10 bases between. This CDR3 contains 13 residues. Per germline, CDR1 SNHLY and CDR2 FYNNEI. The CDR3 DNA sequence: TGTGCCAGCAACCCTATGGGCACCGGGGAGCTGTTTTTT. The encoded protein is CASNPMGTGELFF.

The rearrangement links TRBV29-1 to TRBJ2-2; 7 nucleotides match TRBD1. The CDR3 contains 15 residues. CDR1 is SQVTM, CDR2 ANQGSEA, per germline. Trimming took 7 bases from V and 0 from J; bases not matched to a gene: 8. The CDR3 DNA sequence: TGCAGCGCCTCGGGACAGAAATCGAACACCGGGGAGCTGTTTTTT. Encoded protein: CSASGQKSNTGELFF.